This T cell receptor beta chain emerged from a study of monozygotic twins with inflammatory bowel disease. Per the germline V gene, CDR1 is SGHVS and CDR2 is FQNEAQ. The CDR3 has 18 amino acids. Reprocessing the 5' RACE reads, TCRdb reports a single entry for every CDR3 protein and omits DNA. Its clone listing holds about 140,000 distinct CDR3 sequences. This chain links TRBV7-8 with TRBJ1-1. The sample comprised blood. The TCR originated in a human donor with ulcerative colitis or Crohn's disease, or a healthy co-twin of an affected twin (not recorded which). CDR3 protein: CASSLANIQGGGNTEAFF.